Below, 17 T cell receptor beta chains from the same sample are listed, as sequenced in a study of lymphopenia after photon versus proton radiotherapy. Using immunoSEQ multiplex PCR, the repertoire was profiled, and TCRdb retains in-frame clones only, with some absent. The sample yields roughly 40,000 clones, around 86% seen once. The specimen was peripheral blood, collected from a patient treated with proton-based radiotherapy. These receptors came from a woman between 65 and 79 years old with pancreatic cancer.

The chain carries TRBV25-1 and TRBJ2-3; 8 nucleotides line up with TRBD1. The CDR3 has 15 residues. J gave up 4 bases and V 4 bases, and 7 bases lay outside the gene matches. Germline V CDR1 and CDR2: MGHDK, SYGVNS. CDR3 residues: CASSGAGGFADTQYF. The CDR3 bases are TGTGCCAGCAGTGGGGCAGGGGGCTTCGCAGATACGCAGTATTTT.

The V gene is TRBV7-2, the J gene TRBJ2-1; 10 bases match TRBD2. The V gene end was trimmed by 5 bases and the J gene end by 9 bases; junction bases not matched to a gene: 7. CDR1 SGHTA and CDR2 FQGNSA come from the germline V gene. The CDR3 consists of 14 residues. The CDR3 region has the DNA TGTGCCAGCAGCCGGACTAGCGGTTACGGTGAGCAGTTCTTC. Its translation is CASSRTSGYGEQFF.

V gene TRBV29-1 combines with J gene TRBJ2-4; the D is unclear. Germline V CDR1 and CDR2: SQVTM, ANQGSEA. This CDR3 comprises 11 residues. V was cut by 3 bases and J by 7 bases, with 7 bases left in between. This CDR3 reads CSVEERNIQYF. Written as DNA, the CDR3 is TGCAGCGTTGAGGAGCGCAACATTCAGTACTTC.

The V call is TRBV25-1, the J call TRBJ2-1, with D maybe TRBD1 (6 bases). Germline V gives CDR1 MGHDK, CDR2 SYGVNS. Trimming took off 5 bases at V and 3 bases at J, with 14 bases between the two ends. The CDR3 runs to 15 residues. The CDR3 region is CASSSGVGVYNEQFF. The CDR3 DNA reads as TGTGCCAGCAGTTCAGGGGTTGGGGTCTACAATGAGCAGTTCTTC.

The V gene is TRBV7-2, the J gene TRBJ2-5, with D unresolved. Per germline, CDR1 SGHTA and CDR2 FQGNSA. With 2 bases removed from V and 3 bases from J, the gap between germline ends came to 4 bases. This CDR3 is 12 amino acids long. This CDR3 reads CASSLQKETQYF. CDR3 nucleotides: TGTGCCAGCAGCTTACAGAAAGAGACCCAGTACTTC.

This clone occurred a few times. The CDR3 sequence: CATSYSGRTDTQYF. In nucleotides, the CDR3 is TGTGCCACCTCGTACAGCGGGAGAACAGATACGCAGTATTTT. This chain joins TRBV27 and TRBJ2-3, with 8 positions matching TRBD2. V lost 10 bases, J lost 3 bases, and 9 bases stayed unmatched. The CDR3 is 14 residues long. Germline CDR1 is MNHEY and CDR2 is SMNVEV (reference sequence).

The chain joins TRBV30 to TRBJ2-1; D assignment may be TRBD1 or TRBD2 (5 bases each). The CDR3 has 14 amino acids. Per germline, CDR1 GTSNPN and CDR2 SVGIG (reference sequence). With 3 bases removed from V and 6 bases from J, the gap between germline ends came to 15 bases. This CDR3 is CAWSLGTGGNEQFF. CDR3 nucleotide sequence: TGTGCCTGGAGCCTCGGGACGGGTGGCAATGAGCAGTTCTTC.

This clone has only one observation. CDR3 residues: CASSLVALASGSYEQYF. The DNA of the CDR3 is TGTGCCAGCAGCTTAGTCGCCTTGGCTAGCGGGAGCTACGAGCAGTACTTC. The V call is TRBV7-2, the J call TRBJ2-7; 10 nucleotides line up with TRBD2. V lost 1 base, J lost 3 bases, and 9 bases stayed unmatched. Germline-derived CDR1 and CDR2 are SGHTA and FQGNSA. The CDR3 is 17 residues long.

The chain recombines TRBV5-1 with TRBJ1-1, with D perhaps TRBD1 (5 bases). In germline, CDR1 is SGHRS, CDR2 YFSETQ. The ends were cut back, 0 bases at V and 10 bases at J, with 10 bases in the middle. CDR3 length equals 12 residues. The CDR3 protein is CASSLVEGIAFF. CDR3 bases: TGCGCCAGCAGCTTGGTTGAGGGGATAGCTTTCTTT. The full variable domain, with the rest looked up from reference TRBV5-1 and TRBJ1-1, is KAGVTQTPRYLIKTRGQQVTLSCSPISGHRSVSWYQQTPGQGLQFLFEYFSETQRNKGNFPGRFSGRQFSNSRSEMNVSTLELGDSALYLCASSLVEGIAFFGQGTRLTVV.

This chain joins TRBV27 and TRBJ2-3; no definite D call. The germline V and J ends were trimmed by 0 bases and 2 bases, with 9 bases remaining between them. CDR1 MNHEY and CDR2 SMNVEV come from the germline V gene (reference sequence). The CDR3 is made up of 15 amino acids. The CDR3 is CASSLSGRHTDTQYF. Here the CDR3 DNA reads TGTGCCAGCAGTTTATCGGGCAGACACACAGATACGCAGTATTTT.

V gene TRBV7-2 combines with J gene TRBJ2-1, with 8 nucleotides matching TRBD1. The CDR3 totals 14 residues. Trimming removed 5 bases from V and 7 bases from J; junction bases left unmatched: 7. Germline V gives CDR1 SGHTA, CDR2 FQGNSA. CDR3 coding DNA: TGTGCCAGCAGCAGCCAGGGGGCTAGAAATGAGCAGTTCTTC. As protein: CASSSQGARNEQFF.

This chain connects TRBV6-5 to TRBJ2-1; 7 bases are shared with TRBD2. J lost 9 bases, V lost 2 bases, and 7 bases had no gene match. CDR1 is MNHEY and CDR2 is SVGAGI in the germline V gene. This CDR3 contains 14 residues. CDR3 DNA sequence: TGTGCCAGCAGTTACCCGACTAGCCGGGGTGAGCAGTTCTTC. Translation gives CASSYPTSRGEQFF.

This chain joins TRBV27 and TRBJ2-2; D not certain. With 6 bases removed from V and 7 bases from J, the gap between germline ends came to 9 bases. CDR3 length: 12 residues. CDR1 and CDR2 from the germline V gene are MNHEY and SMNVEV (reference sequence). CDR3 DNA sequence: TGTGCCAGCAGGGGCGCAGGCGGGGAGCTGTTTTTT. The encoded protein is CASRGAGGELFF.

About this clone itself: The same CDR3 arises from other DNA sequences in this sample as well. The rearrangement links TRBV4-1 to TRBJ2-2; D unresolved. Trimming stripped 0 bases from V and 1 base from J, with 3 bases between. The germline V gene has CDR1 MGHRA and CDR2 YSYEKL. The CDR3 length is 14 residues. The CDR3 here is CASSQEENTGELFF. CDR3 in DNA: TGCGCCAGCAGCCAAGAGGAGAACACCGGGGAGCTGTTTTTT.

The J gene is TRBJ1-5, the V gene TRBV5-5; no clear D gene. Trimming pared 2 bases from V and 4 bases from J, leaving 7 bases between. CDR1 and CDR2 from the germline V gene are SGHKS and YYEKEE (reference sequence). The CDR3 is 13 amino acids. CDR3 sequence (DNA): TGTGCCAGCAGCTTAACTCGGAATCAGCCCCAGCATTTT. It specifies CASSLTRNQPQHF. The full variable domain, completed using reference TRBV5-5 and TRBJ1-5, is DAGVTQSPTHLIKTRGQQVTLRCSPISGHKSVSWYQQVLGQGPQFIFQYYEKEERGRGNFPDRFSARQFPNYSSELNVNALLLGDSALYLCASSLTRNQPQHFGDGTRLSIL.

The genes are TRBV4-1 and TRBJ2-5; unclear D gene. This CDR3 spans 16 amino acids. CDR1 and CDR2 (germline): MGHRA, YSYEKL. V was shortened by 1 base and J by 4 bases, with 16 bases between the two germline ends. This CDR3 is CASSQGLGQLSETQYF. The CDR3 coding sequence is TGCGCCAGCAGCCAAGGCCTAGGGCAGCTATCAGAGACCCAGTACTTC.

The rearrangement links TRBV5-1 to TRBJ2-7; D possibly corresponds to TRBD2 (6 bases). The ends were cut back, 1 base at V and 1 base at J, with 9 bases in the middle. The CDR3 covers 14 residues. The germline gives CDR1 SGHRS, CDR2 YFSETQ. In nucleotides, the CDR3 is TGCGCCAGCAGCTTGCCGGGACTTTCCTACGAGCAGTACTTC. It is translated as CASSLPGLSYEQYF.